This TCR beta chain was recovered during a study of blood T cell repertoires in COVID-19. Germline CDR1 reads LNHDA; CDR2 reads SQIVND (reference sequence). The ends were cut back, 5 bases at V and 5 bases at J, with 15 bases in the middle. The CDR3 consists of 15 residues. The method was immunoSEQ multiplex PCR; TCRdb's version includes in-frame clones alone and lacks a portion of them. The sample shows just over 150,000 clones, less than 90% of them seen only once. This clone was counted once. This chain connects TRBV19 to TRBJ1-4, with TRBD1 as a possible D gene (5 bases). This TCR came from a woman aged 70-85 years with acute or convalescent COVID-19. Source material: peripheral blood. The CDR3 region has the DNA TGTGCCAGTAGTTTGACAGTATATGCCAATGAAAAACTGTTTTTT. Translation gives CASSLTVYANEKLFF.